The 11 T cell receptor beta chains below were found in one sample sequenced in a study of blood T cell repertoires in COVID-19. Clones were read by immunoSEQ multiplex PCR, and TCRdb kept only the in-frame ones, dropping some. The sample has over 200,000 clones, around 80% seen once. The sample comprised peripheral blood. These receptors all stem from a human donor in a cohort sampled during active COVID-19.

The CDR3 here is CAWSASSGTTDTQYF. DNA of the CDR3: TGTGCCTGGAGTGCTTCTAGCGGGACCACAGATACGCAGTATTTT. The chain uses TRBV30 and TRBJ2-3; 9 positions match TRBD2. The CDR3 is 15 amino acids. Germline V CDR1 and CDR2: GTSNPN, SVGIG (reference sequence). The V and J ends lost 1 base and 2 bases, in that order; junction bases with no gene match: 4.

CDR3 DNA sequence: TGTGCCAGCAGGCGCCGGGACAGCGGCAATCATTATAATTCACCCCTCCACTTT. It codes for CASRRRDSGNHYNSPLHF. V and J are TRBV28 and TRBJ1-6, with TRBD1 identical over 7 bases. Trimming removed 6 bases from V and 4 bases from J; junction bases left unmatched: 15. The length of the CDR3 is 18 residues. The germline V gene has CDR1 MDHEN and CDR2 SYDVKM.

This chain uses TRBV5-1 with TRBJ2-7; a weak D match, TRBD1 (5 bases). The length of the CDR3 is 13 residues. Trimming removed 0 bases from V and 7 bases from J, with 11 bases in between. CDR1 and CDR2 from the germline V gene are SGHRS and YFSETQ. The CDR3 DNA follows: TGCGCCAGCAGCTTGGGCAGGGTTCAGGAGCAGTACTTC. It translates to CASSLGRVQEQYF.

The rearrangement joins TRBV6-2 or TRBV6-3 to TRBJ1-1; no clear D. Trimming left V 5 bases short and J 3 bases short, with 16 bases between. The length of the CDR3 is 15 residues. Germline CDR1 reads MNHEY; CDR2 reads SVGEGT. This chain's CDR3 is CASSRRLRLDTEAFF. CDR3 nucleotide sequence: TGTGCCAGCAGTCGCCGATTGAGGTTGGACACTGAAGCTTTCTTT.

This clone occurred once. The chain employs TRBV10-3 and TRBJ1-2, with TRBD1 matching over 11 bases. This CDR3 has 13 residues. CDR1 and CDR2 from the germline V gene are ENHRY and SYGVKD. The junction had 2 bases not matched to a gene; V was cut back by 7 bases and J by 4 bases. CDR3 region: CAIIGTGGYGYTF. The CDR3 DNA reads as TGTGCCATCATTGGGACAGGGGGCTATGGCTACACCTTC.

This clone was observed at least ten times. This rearrangement joins TRBV13 to TRBJ1-2, with TRBD1 identical over 8 bases. CDR1 and CDR2 (germline): PRHDT, FYEKMQ (reference sequence). This CDR3 has 15 amino acids. V was pared by 0 bases and J by 7 bases, with 7 bases of the junction left unmatched. CDR3 bases: TGTGCCAGCAGCTTAGGCCTCGGACAGGGTAGTGGCTACACCTTC. Translated: CASSLGLGQGSGYTF.

The chain couples TRBV28 to TRBJ2-7; a weak D match, TRBD2 (5 bases). The V end was cut by 5 bases, the J end by 3 bases, with 14 bases between. The CDR3 has 14 residues. Germline-derived CDR1 and CDR2 are MDHEN and SYDVKM. The CDR3 reads CASSHETTRYEQYF. The CDR3 DNA follows: TGTGCCAGCAGTCACGAGACTACCCGCTACGAGCAGTACTTC.

This rearrangement joins TRBV5-1 to TRBJ1-4, with 8 bases lining up with TRBD1. The germline gives CDR1 SGHRS, CDR2 YFSETQ. The CDR3 has 15 amino acids. V dropped 2 bases and J dropped 4; count of bases not matched to a gene: 4. In DNA form, the CDR3 reads TGCGCCAGCAGCTTTCAGGGGGCTGATAATGAAAAACTGTTTTTT. It yields the protein CASSFQGADNEKLFF.

The gene calls are TRBV4-1 and TRBJ2-7; the match to TRBD2 covers 9 bases. This CDR3 spans 17 amino acids. Per germline, CDR1 MGHRA and CDR2 YSYEKL. With 0 bases clipped from V and 3 bases from J, the junction kept 9 bases outside the gene matches. DNA for the CDR3: TGCGCCAGCAGCCAAGAAGAAGGGACTAGCAGAAACTACGAGCAGTACTTC. Amino acid sequence: CASSQEEGTSRNYEQYF.

The chain couples TRBV28 to TRBJ1-6; TRBD1 matches at 9 bases. The CDR3 is 15 residues long. The V and J ends lost 4 bases and 10 bases, in that order; junction bases with no gene match: 8. Looked up from germline, CDR1 is MDHEN and CDR2 is SYDVKM. The DNA of the CDR3 is TGTGCCAGCAGTTCCAACAGGGGGCTATGGTCACCCCTCCACTTT. This translates into CASSSNRGLWSPLHF.

This clone was observed a handful of times. Other DNA sequences from this sample encode an identical CDR3 as well. The chain is built from TRBV10-3 and TRBJ2-7, with D possibly being TRBD1 (5 bases). The CDR3 length is 14 residues. CDR1 is ENHRY and CDR2 is SYGVKD in the germline V gene. V shed 2 bases and J shed 2 bases, with 10 bases lying between them. This CDR3 reads CAISEGQGTYEQYF. DNA for the CDR3: TGTGCCATCAGTGAGGGTCAGGGAACCTACGAGCAGTACTTC.